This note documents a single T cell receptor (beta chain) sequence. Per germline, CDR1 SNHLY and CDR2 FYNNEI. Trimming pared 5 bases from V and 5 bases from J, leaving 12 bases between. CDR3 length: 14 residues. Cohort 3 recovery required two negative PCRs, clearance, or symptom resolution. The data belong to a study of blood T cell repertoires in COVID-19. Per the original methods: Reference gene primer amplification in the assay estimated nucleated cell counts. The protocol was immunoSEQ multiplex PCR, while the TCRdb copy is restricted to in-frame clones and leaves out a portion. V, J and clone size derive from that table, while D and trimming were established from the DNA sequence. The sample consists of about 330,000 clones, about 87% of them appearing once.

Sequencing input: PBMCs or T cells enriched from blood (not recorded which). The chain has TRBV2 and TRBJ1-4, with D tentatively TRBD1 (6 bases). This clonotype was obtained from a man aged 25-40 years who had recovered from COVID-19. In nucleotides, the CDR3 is TGTGCCAGCAGTCCCACAGGGTTAAATGAAAAACTGTTTTTT. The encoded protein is CASSPTGLNEKLFF.